A selection of T cell receptor beta chains follows, all from one sample in a study of shared clonotypes between healthy human individuals. TCRdb keeps only in-frame clones here, not all; method: immunoSEQ multiplex PCR. The repertoire has approximately 1,500,000 clones, nearly 99% of them found once; the top ten carry about 0.42%. The sample consisted of naive CD4+ T cells sorted from blood. The receptor set was obtained from a man aged 25 to 40 in good health. Both conserved end residues are part of each CDR3. Fields, in order: D gene, J gene, V gene, CDR3 protein, CDR3 DNA. The D gene is left open where the match is weak.

TRBD1	TRBJ2-3	TRBV5-1	CASSRDGTGFTDTQYF	TGCGCCAGCAGCAGGGACGGGACAGGCTTCACAGATACGCAGTATTTT
TRBD2	TRBJ2-1	TRBV5-1	CASSLAGTSVGEQFF	TGCGCCAGCAGCTTGGCGGGGACTAGCGTCGGGGAGCAGTTCTTC
.	TRBJ2-3	TRBV28	CASSYGTDTQYF	TGTGCCAGCAGTTACGGCACAGATACGCAGTATTTT
.	TRBJ1-4	TRBV30	CAWSRAFEKLFF	TGTGCCTGGAGTCGTGCGTTTGAAAAACTGTTTTTT
TRBD2	TRBJ2-3	TRBV9	CASSVSGGTDTQYF	TGTGCCAGCAGCGTATCCGGGGGGACAGATACGCAGTATTTT
.	TRBJ2-1	TRBV10-1	CASSERGSSYNEQFF	TGCGCCAGCAGTGAGAGGGGTAGCTCCTACAATGAGCAGTTCTTC
TRBD2	TRBJ2-2	TRBV7-3	CASSLTLAGGVNTGELFF	TGTGCCAGCAGCTTAACACTAGCGGGAGGCGTGAACACCGGGGAGCTGTTTTTT
.	TRBJ2-1	TRBV5-1	CASTGDPGSHEQFF	TGCGCCAGCACCGGGGACCCAGGTAGCCATGAGCAGTTCTTC
.	TRBJ2-3	TRBV15	CATSRDEADTQYF	TGTGCCACCAGCAGAGATGAAGCAGATACGCAGTATTTT
.	TRBJ2-5	TRBV18	CASSPLSGETQYF	TGTGCCAGCTCACCACTGAGTGGAGAGACCCAGTACTTC
.	TRBJ2-7	TRBV9	CASSVAGLPHLGEQYF	TGTGCCAGCAGCGTAGCTGGGCTACCCCACCTGGGCGAGCAGTACTTC
.	TRBJ2-7	TRBV2	CASSKGTESYEQYF	TGTGCCAGCAGTAAAGGGACTGAGTCCTACGAGCAGTACTTC
TRBD1	TRBJ1-1	TRBV25-1	CASSGLGQVNTEAFF	TGTGCCAGCAGTGGCCTTGGACAGGTGAACACTGAAGCTTTCTTT
.	TRBJ2-1	TRBV6-5	CASSYRGNTYNEQFF	TGTGCCAGCAGTTACAGGGGGAATACCTACAATGAGCAGTTCTTC
.	TRBJ2-3	TRBV18	CASSRADTQYF	TGTGCCAGCTCACGGGCAGATACGCAGTATTTT
TRBD2	TRBJ2-1	TRBV9	CASSPSGSYNEQFF	TGTGCCAGCAGCCCTAGCGGGAGTTACAATGAGCAGTTCTTC
.	TRBJ2-2	TRBV2	CASSEATRPTGELFF	TGTGCCAGCAGTGAAGCGACTAGACCCACCGGGGAGCTGTTTTTT